This is a list of T cell receptor beta chains from one sample in a study of T cells in localized non-small cell lung cancer. The repertoire was sequenced with immunoSEQ multiplex PCR; TCRdb's copy has only in-frame clones and lacks some. The table includes about 52,000 clones, around 84% detected once. The sample was PBMCs, taken before any cancer treatment. These receptors were obtained from a female donor with stage II lung adenocarcinoma. Both conserved end residues are part of each CDR3. The order of the fields is J gene, D gene, clone size, V gene, CDR3 length, CDR3 protein, CDR3 DNA. A D gene is named only where the DNA matches it firmly. Clone size is stated in some rows and not others, as once, few, many or a class when expanded.

J: TRBJ1-2; D: NA; size: NA; V: TRBV10-3; length: 16; CDR3: CAISETPNSIPYGYTF; DNA: TGTGCCATCAGTGAGACTCCGAACTCAATACCCTATGGCTACACCTTC
J: TRBJ1-6; D: TRBD1; size: NA; V: TRBV5-4; length: 16; CDR3: CASSPGTGAQNSPLHF; DNA: TGTGCCAGCAGCCCAGGGACAGGGGCACAAAATTCACCCCTCCACTTT
J: TRBJ1-2; D: NA; size: NA; V: TRBV11-2; length: 17; CDR3: CASSLAHSQDRAYGYTF; DNA: TGTGCCAGCAGCTTAGCGCACAGCCAAGACCGGGCCTATGGCTACACCTTC
J: TRBJ1-1; D: NA; size: NA; V: TRBV4-2; length: 15; CDR3: CASSQEQIRGTEAFF; DNA: TGTGCCAGCAGCCAAGAACAAATACGGGGGACTGAAGCTTTCTTT
J: TRBJ1-2; D: TRBD1; size: NA; V: TRBV4-1; length: 16; CDR3: CASSLGGGEFAYGYTF; DNA: TGCGCCAGCAGCTTGGGAGGGGGCGAGTTCGCCTATGGCTACACCTTC
J: TRBJ1-1; D: NA; size: NA; V: TRBV19; length: 14; CDR3: CASSLGGANTEAFF; DNA: TGTGCCAGTAGTTTGGGGGGGGCGAACACTGAAGCTTTCTTT
J: TRBJ2-7; D: TRBD1; size: NA; V: TRBV11-2; length: 15; CDR3: CASSPDRGNSYEQYF; DNA: TGTGCCAGCAGCCCAGACAGGGGGAACTCCTACGAGCAGTACTTC
J: TRBJ1-6; D: TRBD1; size: few; V: TRBV6-1; length: 14; CDR3: CASIPGQGNSPLHF; DNA: TGTGCCAGCATCCCGGGACAGGGAAATTCACCCCTCCACTTT
J: TRBJ2-5; D: TRBD2; size: NA; V: TRBV7-9; length: 16; CDR3: CASSLSTSGGAETQYF; DNA: TGTGCCAGCAGCTTAAGTACTTCGGGGGGGGCGGAGACCCAGTACTTC
J: TRBJ1-3; D: NA; size: few; V: TRBV10-2; length: 16; CDR3: CASTRGDRDSGNTIYF; DNA: TGCGCCAGCACCCGAGGGGACCGAGACTCTGGAAACACCATATATTTT
J: TRBJ1-2; D: NA; size: NA; V: TRBV11-2; length: 15; CDR3: CASSLGTPTNYGYTF; DNA: TGTGCCAGCAGCTTAGGGACACCAACTAACTATGGCTACACCTTC